The 21 T cell receptor beta chains in this list originate from one sample, sequenced in a study of T cell responses to AZD1222 COVID-19 vaccine. Only in-frame clones appear in the TCRdb table, and some are missing; sequencing was by immunoSEQ multiplex PCR. The sample carries about 140,000 clones, less than 95% recorded once. The starting material was peripheral blood, obtained 28 days after the second AZD1222 dose. Receptor source: an adult who received the AZD1222 COVID-19 vaccine.

In this sample, this clone turned up a few times. CDR3 DNA sequence: TGTGCCAGCTCACCTGACAACGGGGAGCTGTTTTTT. This sequence encodes CASSPDNGELFF. V usage is TRBV18 and J usage is TRBJ2-2; no clear D. V lost 3 bases to trimming and J lost 7 bases, with 6 bases between them. There are 12 residues in the CDR3. Germline assignment: CDR1 KGHSH and CDR2 LQKENI.

The chain uses TRBV7-2 and TRBJ1-4; 8 bases fit TRBD1. V dropped 4 bases and J dropped 7; count of bases not matched to a gene: 5. Germline values: CDR1 SGHTA, CDR2 FQGNSA. The CDR3 runs to 14 residues. In DNA form, the CDR3 reads TGTGCCAGCAGCTCCGGACAGGGTAGTGAAAAACTGTTTTTT. Amino acids: CASSSGQGSEKLFF.

V is TRBV6-2 or TRBV6-3 and J is TRBJ1-1; D is undetermined. This CDR3 has 14 residues. From germline, CDR1 is MNHEY and CDR2 SVGEGT. Trimming removed 2 bases at V and 6 bases at J, with 13 bases between. This chain's CDR3 is CASSYRGRASEAFF. For the CDR3, the DNA is TGTGCCAGCAGTTACCGCGGTAGGGCATCTGAAGCTTTCTTT.

The chain carries TRBV29-1 and TRBJ2-5; tentatively, D is TRBD2 (5 bases). V was trimmed by 4 bases and J by 7 bases, leaving 22 bases between them. CDR3 length: 15 amino acids. The V gene's germline CDR1 is SQVTM and CDR2 ANQGSEA. DNA of the CDR3: TGCAGCGTTGCTCACGGACCGGCGGGTTCGTCGACCCAGTACTTC. It is translated as CSVAHGPAGSSTQYF.

The CDR3: CASSQDRQGAQPQHF. CDR3 nucleotide sequence: TGCGCCAGCAGCCAAGATAGGCAGGGGGCACAGCCCCAGCATTTT. The chain uses TRBV4-1 and TRBJ1-5, with TRBD1 matching 8 bases. Per the germline V gene, CDR1 is MGHRA and CDR2 is YSYEKL. The CDR3 runs to 15 residues. V shed 0 bases, J shed 7 bases, and the junction held 5 bases outside the gene matches.

This chain joins TRBV28 and TRBJ2-7; 8 bases fit TRBD2. V gave up 6 bases and J gave up 2 bases; unmatched junction bases: 6. The CDR3 extends over 14 amino acids. Looked up from germline, CDR1 is MDHEN and CDR2 is SYDVKM. The CDR3: CASSPGGGTYEQYF. In DNA form, the CDR3 reads TGTGCCAGCAGCCCCGGCGGGGGGACCTACGAGCAGTACTTC.

This chain links TRBV2 with TRBJ2-2; either TRBD1 or TRBD2 may fit D (5 bases each). V lost 5 bases and J 5 bases, leaving 15 bases between the germline ends. CDR1 is SNHLY and CDR2 is FYNNEI in the germline V gene. The CDR3 length is 15 residues. The CDR3 is CASSLEQGDTGELFF. In DNA, the CDR3 is TGTGCCAGCAGTCTGGAGCAGGGAGATACCGGGGAGCTGTTTTTT.

The chain employs TRBV27 and TRBJ1-5, with 8 bases identical to TRBD1. Germline CDR1 is MNHEY and CDR2 is SMNVEV (reference sequence). The junction had 12 bases not matched to a gene; V was cut back by 2 bases and J by 0 bases. The CDR3 is 19 amino acids. CDR3 protein: CASSLKFQGAANSNQPQHF. The CDR3 region has the DNA TGTGCCAGCAGTTTAAAGTTCCAGGGGGCGGCCAATAGCAATCAGCCCCAGCATTTT.

The chain links TRBV5-1 to TRBJ1-2; D call uncertain. The V gene's germline CDR1 is SGHRS and CDR2 YFSETQ. The CDR3 has 14 residues. With 4 bases removed from V and 4 bases from J, the gap between germline ends came to 14 bases. CDR3 DNA sequence: TGCGCCAGCAGCGGATCGGGAGACTCCTATGGCTACACCTTC. Translated, it gives CASSGSGDSYGYTF. The full variable domain, in which reference TRBV5-1 and TRBJ1-2 provide the parts outside the CDR3, is KAGVTQTPRYLIKTRGQQVTLSCSPISGHRSVSWYQQTPGQGLQFLFEYFSETQRNKGNFPGRFSGRQFSNSRSEMNVSTLELGDSALYLCASSGSGDSYGYTFGSGTRLTVV.

The chain combines TRBV7-2 with TRBJ2-7; the match to TRBD2 covers 8 bases. Germline trimming cut 5 bases from V and 1 base from J; bases unmatched to any gene: 7. This CDR3 is 15 amino acids long. The germline V gene has CDR1 SGHTA and CDR2 FQGNSA. The CDR3 nucleotides read TGTGCCAGCAGCCTGGGACTAGGAGTATCCTACGAGCAGTACTTC. It is translated as CASSLGLGVSYEQYF.

This clone was detected only once. The genes are TRBV25-1 and TRBJ1-3; D gene unclear. Trimming stripped 4 bases from V and 2 bases from J, with 6 bases between. The V gene's germline CDR1 is MGHDK and CDR2 SYGVNS. The CDR3 runs 13 residues. The DNA for the CDR3 is TGTGCCAGCAGTGGGAGGACTGGAAACACCATATATTTT. Encoded protein: CASSGRTGNTIYF.

The J gene is TRBJ2-5, the V gene TRBV2; 13 bases are shared with TRBD2. CDR1 is SNHLY, CDR2 FYNNEI, per germline. The CDR3 covers 15 residues. V trimming: 4 bases; J trimming: 5 bases; junction bases outside the gene matches: 4. Written as DNA, the CDR3 is TGTGCCAGCAGTGTACTAGCGGGAGGGTCGGAGACCCAGTACTTC. It specifies CASSVLAGGSETQYF. Full variable domain (rest looked up from reference TRBV2 and TRBJ2-5): EPEVTQTPSHQVTQMGQEVILRCVPISNHLYFYWYRQILGQKVEFLVSFYNNEISEKSEIFDDQFSVERPDGSNFTLKIRSTKLEDSAMYFCASSVLAGGSETQYFGPGTRLLVL.

This chain links TRBV30 with TRBJ2-2; D not certain. Germline V CDR1 and CDR2: GTSNPN, SVGIG (reference sequence). The CDR3 totals 14 residues. V shed 7 bases and J shed 0 bases, with 12 bases lying between them. Here the CDR3 reads CASAPRPNTGELFF. CDR3 sequence (DNA): TGTGCCTCCGCACCCAGGCCGAACACCGGGGAGCTGTTTTTT. Drawing the rest from reference TRBV30 and TRBJ2-2, the complete variable domain is SQTIHQWPATLVQPVGSPLSLECTVEGTSNPNLYWYRQAAGRGLQLLFYSVGIGQISSEVPQNLSASRPQDRQFILSSKKLLLSDSGFYLCASAPRPNTGELFFGEGSRLTVL.

This chain links TRBV7-2 with TRBJ1-4, with D possibly matching TRBD1 (5 bases). The V gene's germline CDR1 is SGHTA and CDR2 FQGNSA. V lost 5 bases and J 8 bases, leaving 15 bases between the germline ends. The CDR3 loop spans 14 amino acids. The CDR3 region is CASSLGTSSEKLFF. Written as DNA, the CDR3 is TGTGCCAGCAGCCTCGGGACTTCCTCCGAAAAACTGTTTTTT.

The CDR3 loop is CASSLMAGNTGELFF. As DNA, the CDR3 is TGTGCCAGCAGCTTAATGGCGGGGAACACCGGGGAGCTGTTTTTT. V and J are TRBV7-2 and TRBJ2-2; D is possibly TRBD2 (5 bases). V was shortened by 2 bases and J by 1 base, with 8 bases between the two germline ends. CDR1 and CDR2 from the germline V gene are SGHTA and FQGNSA. There are 15 residues in the CDR3.

This chain joins TRBV7-3 and TRBJ1-4; possibly TRBD1 for D (6 bases). This CDR3 contains 19 residues. V lost 5 bases, J lost 0 bases, and 22 bases lay in between. The V gene's germline CDR1 is SGHTA and CDR2 FQGTGA. The CDR3 DNA follows: TGTGCCAGCAGCCCTGACAGGTGGGTATGGAATGCAACTAATGAAAAACTGTTTTTT. Translating gives CASSPDRWVWNATNEKLFF.

The CDR3 spells CASSQGYQPQHF. CDR3 nucleotide sequence: TGTGCCAGCAGCCAAGGGTATCAGCCCCAGCATTTT. This rearrangement joins TRBV3-1 (or the pseudogene TRBV3-2) to TRBJ1-5; D call uncertain. Germline V gene lookup returns CDR1 LGHDT and CDR2 YNNKEL (reference sequence). This CDR3 has 12 amino acids. Trimming took 1 base from V and 5 from J, leaving 3 bases between them.

The gene calls are TRBV11-2 and TRBJ2-3; the D gene is possibly TRBD2 (6 bases). Germline lookup yields CDR1 SGHAT and CDR2 FQNNGV. V was pared by 7 bases and J by 4 bases, with 21 bases between. The CDR3 is 16 amino acids. CDR3 region: CASTRGGAATADTQYF. In nucleotides, the CDR3 is TGTGCCAGCACCCGCGGAGGGGCCGCGACGGCAGATACGCAGTATTTT.

CDR3 in DNA: TGTGCCAGCAGCCCCCAAAGGACAGCCTCTGGAAACACCATATATTTT. It yields the protein CASSPQRTASGNTIYF. This rearrangement joins TRBV5-5 to TRBJ1-3, with a possible D match to TRBD1 (6 bases). The CDR3 extends over 16 amino acids. V gave up 4 bases and J gave up 0 bases, with 14 bases separating them. CDR1 and CDR2 from the germline V gene are SGHKS and YYEKEE (reference sequence). Full variable domain (rest looked up from reference TRBV5-5 and TRBJ1-3): DAGVTQSPTHLIKTRGQQVTLRCSPISGHKSVSWYQQVLGQGPQFIFQYYEKEERGRGNFPDRFSARQFPNYSSELNVNALLLGDSALYLCASSPQRTASGNTIYFGEGSWLTVV.

The V gene is TRBV28, the J gene TRBJ1-2; no definite D call. CDR3 size: 12 residues. Trimming took off 6 bases at V and 6 bases at J, with 11 bases between the two ends. CDR1 and CDR2 from the germline V gene are MDHEN and SYDVKM. CDR3 sequence (DNA): TGTGCCAGCAGCACCCAAACCCATGGCTACACCTTC. Its protein product is CASSTQTHGYTF.

The chain employs TRBV28 and TRBJ1-4; no definite D call. V was shortened by 5 bases and J by 8 bases, with 12 bases between the two germline ends. Germline CDR1 MDHEN, CDR2 SYDVKM. The CDR3 consists of 13 residues. The CDR3 reads CASSPGSWEKLFF. The CDR3, as DNA: TGTGCCAGCAGTCCGGGAAGTTGGGAAAAACTGTTTTTT. Complete variable domain (other parts from reference TRBV28 and TRBJ1-4): DVKVTQSSRYLVKRTGEKVFLECVQDMDHENMFWYRQDPGLGLRLIYFSYDVKMKEKGDIPEGYSVSREKKERFSLILESASTNQTSMYLCASSPGSWEKLFFGSGTQLSVL.